This T cell receptor (beta chain) was profiled in a study of shared clonotypes between healthy human individuals. For the study at large: Researchers drew samples from two women and three men aged 18 to 49. CD4 naive and CD4 memory each took three plates per donor, while CD8 naive took two and CD8 memory one.

The study, taken as a whole, reports: Donor clonotype sharing was expected to depend on sequencing depth. Relative to their counterparts shared across all four donors, non-shared clonotypes exhibited diminished generation probabilities.

In regard to this clone: Antigen specificity is unknown.

CD45RO-negative CD8 cells positively selected for CCR7 made up the naive population, which excluded terminally differentiated effector memory CD45RA+ cells. Libraries were prepared by immunoSEQ multiplex PCR; TCRdb keeps only in-frame clonotypes and omits some of them. This table has 560,000 or so clones, 95% to 96% appearing once. The CDR3 length is 15 residues. V trimming: 3 bases; J trimming: 7 bases; junction bases outside the gene matches: 10. Germline V gene lookup returns CDR1 MDHEN and CDR2 SYDVKM. Sequencing was carried out using naive CD8+ T cells sorted from blood. The receptor was derived from a woman in her twenties or thirties in good health. The rearrangement joins TRBV28 to TRBJ1-1, with 8 positions matching TRBD1. CDR3 nucleotides: TGTGCCAGCAGTTTGGTGACAGGGGAGTCCGGTGAAGCTTTCTTT. Its translation: CASSLVTGESGEAFF. The whole variable domain, filled in from reference TRBV28 and TRBJ1-1, reads DVKVTQSSRYLVKRTGEKVFLECVQDMDHENMFWYRQDPGLGLRLIYFSYDVKMKEKGDIPEGYSVSREKKERFSLILESASTNQTSMYLCASSLVTGESGEAFFGQGTRLTVV.